This T cell receptor (beta chain) originates from a study of T cell responses to AZD1222 COVID-19 vaccine. The study's findings and limits: Baseline antibody screening turned up just a handful of seropositive AZD1222 recipients. Samples come after the peak T cell response, not at day 14. The donors showed a predominance of white British ancestry and of females, with possible underestimation of clonal diversity.

Trimming pared 1 base from V and 4 bases from J, leaving 5 bases between. The V gene's germline CDR1 is SGHAT and CDR2 FQNNGV. The CDR3 consists of 13 residues. With regard to this clone: Its specificity is not known.

Method: immunoSEQ multiplex PCR; TCRdb's copy keeps in-frame clones and lacks some. The sample has about 170,000 clones; roughly 90% are singletons. This TCR came from an adult in good health. The sequencing here drew on peripheral blood, taken on day 0 of AZD1222 vaccination. The chain joins TRBV11-2 to TRBJ2-1; unclear D gene. This chain's CDR3 is CASSLGLYNEQFF. The DNA of the CDR3 is TGTGCCAGCAGCTTAGGGCTTTACAATGAGCAGTTCTTC.